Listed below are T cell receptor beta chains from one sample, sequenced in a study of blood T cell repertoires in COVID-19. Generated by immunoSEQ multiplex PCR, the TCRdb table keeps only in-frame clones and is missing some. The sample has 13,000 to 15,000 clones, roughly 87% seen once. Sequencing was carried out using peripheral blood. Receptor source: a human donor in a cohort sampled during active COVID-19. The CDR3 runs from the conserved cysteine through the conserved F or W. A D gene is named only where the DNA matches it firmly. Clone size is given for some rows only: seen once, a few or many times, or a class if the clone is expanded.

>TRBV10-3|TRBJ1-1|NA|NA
TGTGCCATCAGGGGGGGGGCCCATGATGGCACTGAAGCTTTCTTT
CAIRGGAHDGTEAFF
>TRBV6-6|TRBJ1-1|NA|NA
TGTGCCAGCAGTTACGCGGAAGGGAACACTGAAGCTTTCTTT
CASSYAEGNTEAFF
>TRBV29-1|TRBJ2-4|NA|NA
TGCAGCGTTGAAGGGGGCTCTGGGGCCCAGTACTTC
CSVEGGSGAQYF
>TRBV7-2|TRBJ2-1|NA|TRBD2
TGTGCCAGCAGCCAAAGGACTAGCGGGTACAATGAGCAGTTCTTC
CASSQRTSGYNEQFF
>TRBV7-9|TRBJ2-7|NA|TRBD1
TGTGCCAGCAGTTCAGGGGGCGCGGGCGAGCAGTACTTC
CASSSGGAGEQYF
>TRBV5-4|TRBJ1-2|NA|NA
TGTGCCAGCAGCTTGGACAGCTATGGCTACACCTTC
CASSLDSYGYTF
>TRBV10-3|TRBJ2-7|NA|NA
TGTGCCATCAGTGGGGGGGTTGGTCGGAGCTCCTACGAGCAGTACTTC
CAISGGVGRSSYEQYF
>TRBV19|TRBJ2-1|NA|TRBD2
TGTGCCAGTAGTATGAAGACTAGCGGGAGAGGTTTTGAGCAGTTCTTC
CASSMKTSGRGFEQFF
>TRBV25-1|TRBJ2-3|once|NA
TGTGCCAGTGGCCCAGCGGAAAGCACAGATACGCAGTATTTT
CASGPAESTDTQYF
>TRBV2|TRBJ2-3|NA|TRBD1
TGTGCCAGCAGTGAGGGACAGGGGGTAGATACGCAGTATTTT
CASSEGQGVDTQYF
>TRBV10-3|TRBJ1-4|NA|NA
TGTGCCATCATTACACCCGGACAGACCTATGAAAAACTGTTTTTT
CAIITPGQTYEKLFF
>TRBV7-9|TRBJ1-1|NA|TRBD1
TGTGCCAGCAGCCTCGGACAGGGTAGCACTGAAGCTTTCTTT
CASSLGQGSTEAFF
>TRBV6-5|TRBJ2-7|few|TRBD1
TGTGCCAGCAGTTACTTTATCCCGGGACAGGGTATCGAGCAGTACTTC
CASSYFIPGQGIEQYF
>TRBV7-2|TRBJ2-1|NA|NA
TGTGCCAGCAGCTTAGTAGCGGTTCAGCAGTTCTTC
CASSLVAVQQFF
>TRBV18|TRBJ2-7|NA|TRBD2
TGTGCCAGCTCAAATAGCGGGAGCTCCTACGAGCAGTACTTC
CASSNSGSSYEQYF
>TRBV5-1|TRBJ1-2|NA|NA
TGCGCCAGCAGCATAGGGGGAAGCGGCGGCTACACCTTC
CASSIGGSGGYTF
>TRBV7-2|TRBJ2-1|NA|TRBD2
TGTGCCAGCAGCTTAGCGGCTAGCGGGAGCCGTTACAATGAGCAGTTCTTC
CASSLAASGSRYNEQFF
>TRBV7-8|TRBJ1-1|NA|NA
TGTGCCAGCAGCGCTATACAGGGAGTCACTGAAGCTTTCTTT
CASSAIQGVTEAFF
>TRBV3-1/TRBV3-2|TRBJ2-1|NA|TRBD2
TGTGCCAGCAGCCACACACTGGGACTAGCGGGAGGCAATGAGCAGTTCTTC
CASSHTLGLAGGNEQFF
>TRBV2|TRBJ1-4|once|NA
TGTGCCAGCTTGAGGGCGCCGGGAGAAAAACTGTTTTTT
CASLRAPGEKLFF
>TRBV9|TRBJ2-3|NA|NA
TGTGCCAGCAGCGTAGATTATGGCGACCGCGGTACGCAGTATTTT
CASSVDYGDRGTQYF
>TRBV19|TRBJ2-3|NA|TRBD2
TGTGCCAGTAGTCCTAGGACTAGCGGCACAGATACGCAGTATTTT
CASSPRTSGTDTQYF
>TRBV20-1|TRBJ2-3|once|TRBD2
TGCAGTGCTAGTTTTAGCGGGACCCCCGGGACGCAGTATTTT
CSASFSGTPGTQYF
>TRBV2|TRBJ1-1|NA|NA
TGTGCCAGCAGTGAAGCGCTGGGGGCCTGGACTGAAGCTTTCTTT
CASSEALGAWTEAFF
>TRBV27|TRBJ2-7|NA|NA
TGTGCCAGCAGTTTATTGCAGGGTAAGAACGAGCAGTACTTC
CASSLLQGKNEQYF
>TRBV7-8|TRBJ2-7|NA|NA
TGTGCCAGCAGCTTACCACAGGACTACGAGCAGTACTTC
CASSLPQDYEQYF
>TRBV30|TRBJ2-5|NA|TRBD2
TGTGCCTTCCGCCAGGCTAGCGGGCAAGAGACCCAGTACTTC
CAFRQASGQETQYF
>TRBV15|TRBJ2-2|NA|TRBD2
TGTGCCACCAGCAGGACAGGGACTAGCGGGGCTGCGAGCACCGGGGAGCTGTTTTTT
CATSRTGTSGAASTGELFF
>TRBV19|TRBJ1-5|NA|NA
TGTGCCAGTAGTTTTTCACACTCGGGAGGTCAGCCCCAGCATTTT
CASSFSHSGGQPQHF
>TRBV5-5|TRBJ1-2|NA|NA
TGTGCCAGCAGCTTGAAAATCGCCCTACCCTATGGCTACACCTTC
CASSLKIALPYGYTF
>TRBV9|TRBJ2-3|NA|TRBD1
TGTGCCAGCAGCGGGCAGGGGGCTGTCACAGATACGCAGTATTTT
CASSGQGAVTDTQYF
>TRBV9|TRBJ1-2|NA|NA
TGTGCCAGCAGCGTAGATCCTGGGGGGATGGCGGCCGGCTACACCTTC
CASSVDPGGMAAGYTF
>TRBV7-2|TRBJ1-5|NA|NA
TGTGCCAGCAGCTTAGTCGGAGGGACCGGCAATCAGCCCCAGCATTTT
CASSLVGGTGNQPQHF
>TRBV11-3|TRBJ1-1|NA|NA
TGTGCCAGCAGCTTAGTAGAGGGGGGGGAAGCTTTCTTT
CASSLVEGGEAFF
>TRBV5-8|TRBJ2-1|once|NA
TGTGCCAGCAGCTTGGGCCAGGGCACCTACAATGAGCAGTTCTTC
CASSLGQGTYNEQFF
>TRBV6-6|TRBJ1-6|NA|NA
TGTGCCAGCAGTCCCTCGGGTTCACCCCTCCACTTT
CASSPSGSPLHF
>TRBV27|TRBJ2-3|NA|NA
TGTGCCAGCAGTTTATTCCCAGGGAGCACAGATACGCAGTATTTT
CASSLFPGSTDTQYF
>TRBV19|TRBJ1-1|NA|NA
TGTGCCAGTAGTATTAATGGCATTGAAGCTTTCTTT
CASSINGIEAFF
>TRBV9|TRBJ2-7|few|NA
TGTGCCAGCAGCCCAGAGCGGGCGCCGACCTACGAGCAGTACTTC
CASSPERAPTYEQYF
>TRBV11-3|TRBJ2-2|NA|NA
TGTGCCAGCAGCTTCACCGGGAAAACCGGGGAGCTGTTTTTT
CASSFTGKTGELFF
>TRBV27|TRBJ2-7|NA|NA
TGTGCCAGCAGTTTGATAGCGGAATCCTACGAGCAGTACTTC
CASSLIAESYEQYF